These 25 T cell receptor beta chains came from one sample sequenced in a study of shared T cell receptors in the human thymus. Generated by immunoSEQ multiplex PCR, the TCRdb table keeps only in-frame clones and is missing some. The sample lists about 730,000 clones, 80% to 90% occurring once. The same data also contributed to another study, on human thymus T cells.

Specimen: thymocytes. All receptors derive from a girl under three years old with a congenital heart defect.

This clone has only one observation. The V and J genes are TRBV6-5 and TRBJ2-7, with 12 positions matching TRBD1. Trimming removed 6 bases from V and 6 bases from J; junction bases left unmatched: 9. CDR1 and CDR2 (germline): MNHEY, SVGAGI. The CDR3 covers 15 residues. CDR3 sequence (DNA): TGTGCCAGCAGCAAGAGGGACAGGGGGCCCTGCGAGCAGTACTTC. This sequence encodes CASSKRDRGPCEQYF.

The chain is built from TRBV6-1 and TRBJ1-2; no firm D call. V shed 10 bases and J shed 2 bases, with 11 bases lying between them. Germline V gives CDR1 MNHNS, CDR2 SASEGT. CDR3 length: 12 amino acids. The CDR3 DNA reads as TGTGCCACTAGGCGAGTCAACTATGGCTACACCTTC. This codes for CATRRVNYGYTF.

The DNA for the CDR3 is TGTGCCAGCAGCTTTACACGATGGGCACCTCAGAACACTGAAGCTTTCTTT. Encoded protein: CASSFTRWAPQNTEAFF. The V gene is TRBV5-4, the J gene TRBJ1-1; D gene ambiguous. Germline CDR1 and CDR2: SGHNT and YYREEE (reference sequence). V was cut by 2 bases and J by 1 base, with 18 bases left in between. This CDR3 contains 17 residues.

The chain combines TRBV5-1 with TRBJ1-1, with D perhaps TRBD1 (5 bases). The length of the CDR3 is 14 residues. Germline CDR1 and CDR2: SGHRS and YFSETQ. Trimming cost V 4 bases and J 11 bases, with 21 bases left between them. The CDR3 protein is CASSVSQVPSKAFF. The CDR3 nucleotides read TGCGCCAGCAGCGTATCACAGGTACCTTCTAAGGCTTTCTTT.

This chain uses TRBV4-1 with TRBJ2-7; TRBD1 matches at 9 bases. The trim removed 0 bases at V and 3 bases at J, leaving 6 bases unmatched. Germline V gene data show CDR1 as MGHRA and CDR2 as YSYEKL. The CDR3 totals 16 residues. The CDR3 protein is CASSQETRDRDYEQYF. The CDR3 DNA is TGCGCCAGCAGCCAAGAAACTCGGGACAGGGACTACGAGCAGTACTTC.

The chain recombines TRBV5-8 with TRBJ1-2; 7 bases line up with TRBD1. V was pared by 4 bases and J by 8 bases, with 17 bases of the junction left unmatched. The CDR3 length is 16 residues. CDR1 SGHTS and CDR2 YDEGEE come from the germline V gene. The CDR3 sequence is CASSLGDSKARGGYTF. DNA of the CDR3: TGTGCCAGCAGCCTAGGGGACAGTAAGGCTCGAGGCGGCTACACCTTC.

On this clone: Other DNA sequences of this sample code for an identical CDR3. The V and J genes are TRBV27 and TRBJ2-5, with no clear D. Trimming cost V 4 bases and J 0 bases, with 15 bases left between them. The CDR3 is made up of 16 amino acids. Germline values: CDR1 MNHEY, CDR2 SMNVEV (reference sequence). CDR3 residues: CASSWKAIRHQETQYF. CDR3 sequence (DNA): TGTGCCAGCAGTTGGAAGGCAATCAGGCACCAAGAGACCCAGTACTTC.

The V and J genes are TRBV11-2 and TRBJ1-1; D perhaps matches TRBD1 (6 bases). CDR3 size: 14 residues. The germline V and J ends were trimmed by 5 bases and 1 base, with 11 bases remaining between them. Germline CDR1 is SGHAT and CDR2 is FQNNGV. The CDR3 is CASSPGHKNTEAFF. The CDR3 DNA reads as TGTGCCAGCAGCCCGGGACACAAGAACACTGAAGCTTTCTTT.

The chain joins TRBV5-1 to TRBJ2-2; the D gene is possibly TRBD1 (6 bases). The CDR3 is 17 residues long. V was pared by 1 base and J by 4 bases, with 17 bases between. Germline loops: CDR1 SGHRS, CDR2 YFSETQ. CDR3 DNA: TGCGCCAGCAGCTTGTGGGGACCAGGGGCCCCCACCGGGGAGCTGTTTTTT. This codes for CASSLWGPGAPTGELFF. Full variable domain (missing parts from reference TRBV5-1 and TRBJ2-2): KAGVTQTPRYLIKTRGQQVTLSCSPISGHRSVSWYQQTPGQGLQFLFEYFSETQRNKGNFPGRFSGRQFSNSRSEMNVSTLELGDSALYLCASSLWGPGAPTGELFFGEGSRLTVL.

The chain joins TRBV6-1 to TRBJ2-5; D possibly corresponds to TRBD1 (6 bases). This CDR3 region has 13 residues. V dropped 10 bases and J dropped 3 bases, with 15 bases sitting between them. The V gene's germline CDR1 is MNHNS and CDR2 SASEGT. CDR3 sequence (DNA): TGTGCCACCCCACAGGGTCCAAAAGAGACCCAGTACTTC. Its protein is CATPQGPKETQYF.

V gene TRBV2 combines with J gene TRBJ2-3; no clear D gene. CDR1 and CDR2 from the germline V gene are SNHLY and FYNNEI. This CDR3 region has 17 residues. V lost 5 bases, J lost 2 bases, and 20 bases lay in between. DNA for the CDR3: TGTGCCAGCAGTTATAAACACCCGAACGCCCTCACAGATACGCAGTATTTT. Amino acids: CASSYKHPNALTDTQYF.

As regards this clone: A read error may produce the germline difference seen at one junction end. This chain uses TRBV5-1 with TRBJ2-3, with D possibly being TRBD1 (6 bases). Germline V gives CDR1 SGHRS, CDR2 YFSETQ. This CDR3 is 15 amino acids long. CDR3 sequence: CASSLVSGALDAQYF. The CDR3 DNA follows: TGCGCCAGCAGCTTGGTGTCAGGGGCCCTAGATGCGCAGTATTTT.

The chain recombines TRBV4-3 with TRBJ1-1, with D uncertain. Trimming stripped 1 base from V and 1 base from J, with 16 bases between. CDR1 is LGHNA, CDR2 YSLEER, per germline. This CDR3 region has 17 residues. The DNA of the CDR3 is TGCGCCAGCAGCCAAGCCGCAGGACTAAGAGGGAACACTGAAGCTTTCTTT. This sequence encodes CASSQAAGLRGNTEAFF.

The table lists this clone with a few counts. This sequence joins TRBV7-6 and TRBJ1-2; 7 bases are a match to TRBD1. The CDR3 totals 15 residues. Losses at the gene ends were 2 bases for V and 8 bases for J; bases not matched to a gene: 11. The germline V gene encodes CDR1 SGHVS and CDR2 FNYEAQ. Here the CDR3 reads CASSLLTGQYGGYTF. CDR3 nucleotide sequence: TGTGCCAGCAGCTTATTGACAGGGCAATATGGCGGCTACACCTTC.

The chain carries TRBV15 and TRBJ1-2; D ambiguous. The germline gives CDR1 LNHNV, CDR2 YYDKDF (reference sequence). V dropped 3 bases and J dropped 0 bases, with 14 bases sitting between them. This CDR3 comprises 16 residues. CDR3 coding DNA: TGTGCCACCAGCAGCCACACAGCCCCCGCTAACTATGGCTACACCTTC. This gives the protein CATSSHTAPANYGYTF.

In its sample, this clone was seen once. The chain joins TRBV9 to TRBJ1-5; tentatively, D is TRBD1 (5 bases). Between the trimmed V and J ends, which lost 0 bases and 5 bases, there was a span of 12 bases. The CDR3 runs to 15 residues. The germline gives CDR1 SGDLS, CDR2 YYNGEE. CDR3 nucleotides: TGTGCCAGCAGCGTAGGCCCAGGGCCAGATCAGCCCCAGCATTTT. This sequence encodes CASSVGPGPDQPQHF.

V gene TRBV11-3 combines with J gene TRBJ2-1; 8 bases are shared with TRBD2. The V and J ends lost 5 bases and 4 bases, in that order; junction bases with no gene match: 10. The CDR3 is made up of 16 amino acids. Germline V CDR1 and CDR2: SGHNT, YENEEA. CDR3 sequence: CASSRTGGGFYNEQFF. In nucleotides, the CDR3 is TGTGCCAGCAGCCGGACCGGGGGGGGATTTTACAATGAGCAGTTCTTC.

The CDR3 region has the DNA TGCGCCAGCAGCCAAGAAGCTCGCTGTGGGAGGGAGGAGTTCTTC. Protein: CASSQEARCGREEFF. This sequence joins TRBV4-3 and TRBJ2-1; 7 bases line up with TRBD2. The V and J ends lost 0 bases and 14 bases, in that order; junction bases with no gene match: 13. The CDR3 extends over 15 amino acids. The germline V gene encodes CDR1 LGHNA and CDR2 YSLEER.

This chain uses TRBV7-2 with TRBJ2-5; D not certain. V was pared by 5 bases and J by 1 base, with 8 bases between. Germline CDR1 and CDR2: SGHTA and FQGNSA. The CDR3 is made up of 13 amino acids. The CDR3 loop is CASSPFPQETQYF. The CDR3 nucleotides read TGTGCCAGCAGCCCCTTCCCCCAAGAGACCCAGTACTTC.

This chain links TRBV7-9 with TRBJ2-2, with D possibly TRBD1 on 5 matching bases. The V and J ends lost 2 bases and 5 bases respectively, with 6 bases between them. CDR1 and CDR2 from the germline V gene are SEHNR and FQNEAQ (reference sequence). The CDR3 has 13 amino acids. The CDR3 DNA is TGTGCCAGCAGCTTACCAGGGACCGGGGAGCTGTTTTTT. It specifies CASSLPGTGELFF.

This clone was seen a single time. The chain uses TRBV18 and TRBJ1-1; D might be TRBD1 (6 bases). This CDR3 region has 16 residues. The V and J ends lost 3 bases and 2 bases respectively, with 16 bases between them. In germline, CDR1 is KGHSH, CDR2 LQKENI. CDR3 sequence: CASSPNRDPQNTEAFF. The CDR3 DNA reads TGTGCCAGCTCACCTAACAGGGACCCACAAAACACTGAAGCTTTCTTT.

The chain couples TRBV7-3 to TRBJ2-3; 8 nucleotides agree with TRBD1. CDR1 SGHTA and CDR2 FQGTGA come from the germline V gene. The CDR3 has 16 amino acids. V lost 3 bases, J lost 6 bases, and 11 bases stayed unmatched. CDR3 protein: CASSFADRVLGDTQYF. CDR3 bases: TGTGCCAGCAGCTTCGCGGACAGGGTACTAGGGGATACGCAGTATTTT.

The V and J genes are TRBV19 and TRBJ1-2; no firm D call. Germline V lookup: CDR1 LNHDA, CDR2 SQIVND (reference sequence). V was cut by 1 base and J by 0 bases, with 12 bases left in between. The CDR3 has 16 residues. The chain's CDR3 is CASSIAGITPNYGYTF. The DNA for the CDR3 is TGTGCCAGTAGTATAGCCGGGATCACTCCTAACTATGGCTACACCTTC.

The chain carries TRBV5-1 and TRBJ1-2, with unresolved D. This CDR3 has 14 amino acids. V shed 4 bases and J shed 4 bases, with 14 bases lying between them. Germline CDR1 is SGHRS and CDR2 is YFSETQ. The CDR3 bases are TGCGCCAGCAGCCTCCTCCACGGACTCTATGGCTACACCTTC. Amino acids: CASSLLHGLYGYTF.

The CDR3 bases are TGTGCCAGCGGACCCAGGGGAAGGGCCGCCAACACCGGGGAGCTGTTTTTT. Translation: CASGPRGRAANTGELFF. The J gene is TRBJ2-2, the V gene TRBV11-2; TRBD1 might be the D (6 bases). This CDR3 has 17 residues. CDR1 SGHAT and CDR2 FQNNGV come from the germline V gene. V lost 8 bases and J lost 2, with 21 bases in between.